This entry lists 26 T cell receptor beta chains sequenced from one sample in a study of tumor-infiltrating lymphocytes in primary liver carcinoma. Germline DNA was also extracted, while the blood RNA originated from unsorted whole blood. From approximately 0.5 ug of total RNA, TCR beta-specific cDNA was reverse-transcribed using a constant-region primer. A slightly modified ARM-PCR protocol with three nested multiplex PCR rounds produced these TCR beta libraries. Rounds one and two of PCR, each of roughly 11 cycles, were primed with TRBV1-TRBV30 forward primers and a C-beta reverse primer. In TCRdb, the multiplex PCR reads were re-called with MiXCR into one record per CDR3 protein. Counted here are approximately 300,000 distinct CDR3 sequences, 65% occurring once; the ten biggest clones make up more than 8.5%. Sequenced: peripheral blood. The receptors stem from a middle-aged man with primary liver carcinoma and hepatitis B virus infection.

The table lists this clonotype with a count of one. A single base separates this from a much larger clone, so it may be a read error. The V and J genes are TRBV29-1 and TRBJ2-1; D possibly uses TRBD1 or TRBD2 (5 bases each). The CDR3 runs to 17 residues. Per the germline V gene, CDR1 is SQVTM and CDR2 is ANQGSEA. V shed 8 bases and J shed 0 bases, with 23 bases lying between them. For the CDR3, the DNA is TGCAGCATTCTGAGAGGGGCTTCTTACGACTCCTACAATGAGCAGTTCTTC. Translating it yields CSILRGASYDSYNEQFF.

This clonotype is a singleton in its sample. With a much larger clone just one base away, this may be a read error. CDR3 residues: CASSSQNNGQFF. The CDR3 DNA is TGTGCCAGCAGCTCCCAAAACAATGGGCAGTTCTTC. V and J are TRBV5-4 and TRBJ2-1; D uncertain. CDR1 SGHNT and CDR2 YYREEE come from the germline V gene (reference sequence). The CDR3 spans 12 residues.

Concerning this clonotype itself: This may arise from a read error, as a much more abundant clone is one base away. The J gene is TRBJ1-1, the V gene TRBV6-1; unclear D gene. CDR1 and CDR2 from the germline V gene are MNHNS and SASEGT. The CDR3 consists of 13 residues. In nucleotides, the CDR3 is TGTGCCAGAAGTGAAGTTTTGAACACTGAAGCTTTCTTT. Its protein product is CARSEVLNTEAFF.

On this clonotype: With a much larger clone just one base away, this may be a read error. J is TRBJ1-3 and V is TRBV6-1, with D hard to call. Germline V gene sequence: CDR1 MNHNS, CDR2 SASEGT. The CDR3 spans 13 residues. Trimming stripped 11 bases from V and 0 bases from J, with 11 bases between. The CDR3 is CAPEGHSGNTIYF. Written as DNA, the CDR3 is TGTGCCCCCGAAGGTCACTCTGGAAACACCATATATTTT.

On this clonotype itself: One end of the junction fails to match germline, which may point to a read error. V and J are TRBV7-8 and TRBJ2-2, with TRBD1 matching over 8 bases. Germline values: CDR1 SGHVS, CDR2 FQNEAQ. This CDR3 contains 18 residues. CDR3 loop: CVSRLTPPGQAPTGELFF. DNA for the CDR3: TGTGTCAGCAGACTAACCCCTCCGGGACAGGCTCCCACCGGGGAGCTGTTTTTT. Full variable domain (missing parts from reference TRBV7-8 and TRBJ2-2): GAGVSQSPRYKVAKRGQDVALRCDPISGHVSLFWYQQALGQGPEFLTYFQNEAQLDKSGLPSDRFFAERPEGSVSTLKIQRTQQEDSAVYLCVSRLTPPGQAPTGELFFGEGSRLTVL.

To note about this clonotype: A single base separates this from a much larger clone, so it may be a read error. The V and J genes are TRBV6-2 or TRBV6-3 and TRBJ2-4; TRBD1 might be the D (5 bases). Looked up from germline, CDR1 is MNHEY and CDR2 is SVGEGT. The CDR3 length is 16 residues. Trimming took off 8 bases at V and 1 base at J, with 18 bases between the two ends. The CDR3 is CASAPGHATAKNIQYF. The CDR3 region has the DNA TGTGCCAGCGCTCCAGGACACGCAACGGCCAAAAACATTCAGTACTTC.

Details on this clonotype: Possible read error: a much larger clone is one base away. In DNA, the CDR3 is TGCGCCAGCAGCCAAGATGAAGGGTTAAATGAGCCCCAGCATTTT. Translated, it gives CASSQDEGLNEPQHF. The V call is TRBV4-3, the J call TRBJ1-5; D is undetermined. CDR1 and CDR2 (germline): LGHNA, YSLEER. This CDR3 has 15 residues. Trimming left V 0 bases short and J 8 bases short, with 14 bases between.

This clonotype showed up many times. The V call is TRBV6-2 or TRBV6-3, the J call TRBJ2-3; D gene ambiguous. Germline V lookup: CDR1 MNHEY, CDR2 SVGEGT. V lost 3 bases and J lost 0, with 13 bases in between. The CDR3 sequence is 16 residues long. The CDR3 here is CASSYLVTSSTDTQYF. In nucleotides, the CDR3 is TGTGCCAGCAGTTATCTCGTGACTTCGAGCACAGATACGCAGTATTTT.

Comment on this clonotype: At one end, the junction sequence differs from germline, possibly due to a read error. This chain connects TRBV7-8 to TRBJ1-1; TRBD1 matches at 7 bases. Germline V CDR1 and CDR2: SGHVS, FQNEAQ. The CDR3 spans 15 residues. In DNA form, the CDR3 reads TGTGCCATCAGCCCCTATTTGACCAGGGGGGCTGAAGCTTTCTTT. This codes for CAISPYLTRGAEAFF. Complete variable domain (other parts from reference TRBV7-8 and TRBJ1-1): GAGVSQSPRYKVAKRGQDVALRCDPISGHVSLFWYQQALGQGPEFLTYFQNEAQLDKSGLPSDRFFAERPEGSVSTLKIQRTQQEDSAVYLCAISPYLTRGAEAFFGQGTRLTVV.

Regarding this clonotype: A read error may produce the germline difference seen at one junction end. The chain combines TRBV4-1 with TRBJ2-2, with TRBD2 identical over 11 bases. The CDR3 consists of 19 residues. The germline V gene encodes CDR1 MGHRA and CDR2 YSYEKL. The CDR3 protein is CASSQEAGGTSGRVGELFF. The CDR3 DNA reads TGCGCCAGCAGTCAAGAGGCGGGGGGGACTAGCGGTCGGGTGGGGGAGCTGTTTTTT.

The chain has TRBV5-1 and TRBJ2-7; 7 nucleotides match TRBD2. This CDR3 region has 14 residues. Trimming at V came to 0 bases and at J to 11 bases, leaving 11 bases not matched to a gene. Germline V gene data show CDR1 as SGHRS and CDR2 as YFSETQ. The CDR3 region is CASSLGGTTSIEYF. The DNA for the CDR3 is TGCGCCAGCAGCTTGGGGGGGACTACTTCGATCGAGTACTTC.

This clonotype was recorded a few times. This may be a read error, as it is one base from a much larger clone. The gene calls are TRBV6-2 or TRBV6-3 and TRBJ1-3; D is uncertain. Germline V lookup: CDR1 MNHEY, CDR2 SVGEGT. The CDR3 has 12 amino acids. CDR3 sequence reads: CASSSSENTIHF. CDR3 DNA: TGTGCCAGCAGTTCGTCGGAGAACACCATACATTTT.

The chain couples TRBV5-1 to TRBJ2-6; a weak D match, TRBD2 (6 bases). The CDR3 has 15 amino acids. Germline V gene sequence: CDR1 SGHRS, CDR2 YFSETQ. V gave up 3 bases and J gave up 3 bases, with 10 bases separating them. The CDR3 sequence is CASSSEGNGANVLTF. In DNA, the CDR3 is TGCGCCAGCAGCTCGGAGGGTAATGGGGCCAACGTCCTGACTTTC.

On this clonotype: The junction departs from germline at one end; a sequencing error may be responsible. The chain combines TRBV11-1 with TRBJ2-1; D is possibly TRBD2 (5 bases). The CDR3 covers 17 residues. Germline loops: CDR1 SGHAT, CDR2 FQDESV (reference sequence). This chain's CDR3 is CAISLSRGPGGINEQFF. CDR3 coding DNA: TGTGCCATCAGCTTATCCCGTGGCCCTGGAGGTATTAATGAGCAGTTCTTC.

A note on this clonotype: This may be a read error: a much more frequent sequence differs by one nucleotide. This sequence joins TRBV6-2 or TRBV6-3 and TRBJ2-5, with D hard to call. Germline values: CDR1 MNHEY, CDR2 SVGEGT. The V end was cut by 10 bases, the J end by 2 bases, with 17 bases between. The CDR3 sequence is 14 residues long. DNA for the CDR3: TGTGCCATCGGAAGGCCTGCGGTACAAGAGACCCAGTACTTC. Protein sequence: CAIGRPAVQETQYF.

About this clonotype: The final CDR3 position lacks the conserved phenylalanine or tryptophan, pointing to a likely read error. The chain is built from TRBV6-1 and TRBJ2-5; D is ambiguous. Germline lookup yields CDR1 MNHNS and CDR2 SASEGT. The CDR3 totals 11 residues. Trimming stripped 8 bases from V and 5 bases from J, with 9 bases between. CDR3 residues: CASGILETQYL. CDR3 in DNA: TGTGCCAGCGGTATTCTCGAGACCCAGTACCTC.

Comment on this clonotype: A single base separates this from a much larger clone, so it may be a read error. The rearrangement joins TRBV4-3 to TRBJ2-2, with 8 bases fitting TRBD2. The CDR3 consists of 16 residues. Germline assignment: CDR1 LGHNA and CDR2 YSLEER. CDR3 in DNA: TGCGCCAGCAGCGCATCGGCCGGGAGGGGCACCAGGGAGCTGTTTTTT. It is translated as CASSASAGRGTRELFF.

The chain couples TRBV28 to TRBJ1-1, with TRBD1 as a possible D gene (6 bases). CDR1 is MDHEN, CDR2 SYDVKM, per germline. V was clipped by 6 bases and J by 1 base, with 15 bases between them. CDR3 size: 15 residues. The CDR3 here is CASRRQEAQNTEAFF. In DNA, the CDR3 is TGTGCCAGCAGGAGACAGGAGGCGCAGAACACTGAAGCTTTCTTT. Full variable domain (remainder filled in from reference TRBV28 and TRBJ1-1): DVKVTQSSRYLVKRTGEKVFLECVQDMDHENMFWYRQDPGLGLRLIYFSYDVKMKEKGDIPEGYSVSREKKERFSLILESASTNQTSMYLCASRRQEAQNTEAFFGQGTRLTVV.

A remark on this clonotype: The junction shows a germline mismatch at one end, possibly a read error. The chain carries TRBV29-1 and TRBJ2-5; TRBD1 matches 11 bases. Germline V gene data show CDR1 as SQVTM and CDR2 as ANQGSEA. The CDR3 runs 15 residues. The CDR3, as DNA: TGCAGCGTTGAACCGGACAGGGGGCGAGCAGAAACCCAGTATTTC. Translation gives CSVEPDRGRAETQYF.

On this clonotype: One end of the junction fails to match germline, which may point to a read error. The gene calls are TRBV11-1 and TRBJ2-2; D not resolved. The CDR3 contains 15 residues. Germline CDR1 is SGHAT and CDR2 is FQDESV (reference sequence). The DNA for the CDR3 is TGTGCCAGCAGCCCCTCGTTCGCATCCACCGAGGAGCTGTTTTTT. This gives the protein CASSPSFASTEELFF. Full variable domain (remainder filled in from reference TRBV11-1 and TRBJ2-2): EAEVAQSPRYKITEKSQAVAFWCDPISGHATLYWYRQILGQGPELLVQFQDESVVDDSQLPKDRFSAERLKGVDSTLKIQPAELGDSAMYLCASSPSFASTEELFFGEGSRLTVL.

This clonotype has a handful of counts. The chain links TRBV6-2 or TRBV6-3 to TRBJ2-2, with 7 bases aligning to TRBD1. Germline lookup yields CDR1 MNHEY and CDR2 SVGEGT. V lost 4 bases to trimming and J lost 6 bases; unmatched junction nucleotides: 8. The CDR3 runs 15 residues. In nucleotides, the CDR3 is TGTGCCAGCAGTTCCTGGACAGGACTCTCCGGGGAGCTGTTTTTT. This codes for CASSSWTGLSGELFF.

V gene TRBV7-9 combines with J gene TRBJ1-2; no reliable D call. V was pared by 7 bases and J by 3 bases, with 15 bases between. The germline CDR1 and CDR2 sequences are SEHNR and FQNEAQ (reference sequence). This CDR3 is 14 amino acids long. The CDR3 reads CASTRLEIDYGYTF. DNA for the CDR3: TGTGCCAGCACCCGTCTTGAAATCGACTATGGCTACACCTTC.

To note about this clonotype: The junction differs from germline at one of its ends, possibly a read error. The chain has TRBV11-1 and TRBJ1-1; D gene ambiguous. From germline, CDR1 is SGHAT and CDR2 FQDESV (reference sequence). This CDR3 is built from 14 residues. The CDR3 protein is CACSFSVEDTEAFF. Written as DNA, the CDR3 is TGTGCCTGCAGCTTCTCGGTTGAGGACACTGAAGCTTTCTTT.

About this clonotype itself: A much bigger clone sits one base away, suggesting this may be a read error. V usage is TRBV6-5 and J usage is TRBJ1-5; D unresolved. The V gene's germline CDR1 is MNHEY and CDR2 SVGAGI. The CDR3 is 12 residues long. Trimming removed 8 bases at V and 2 bases at J, with 7 bases between. CDR3 sequence: CASGSRNQPQHF. CDR3 sequence (DNA): TGTGCCAGCGGTTCGCGCAATCAGCCCCAGCATTTT.

Details on this clonotype: A much larger clone differs from this one at a single base, so this may be a read error. The V call is TRBV4-1, the J call TRBJ2-1, with 10 positions matching TRBD1. This CDR3 has 18 residues. The V gene end was trimmed by 3 bases and the J gene end by 6 bases; junction bases not matched to a gene: 14. The germline V gene has CDR1 MGHRA and CDR2 YSYEKL. The chain's CDR3 is CASSHPQSGTGVANEQFF. The CDR3 bases are TGCGCCAGCAGCCACCCTCAATCCGGGACAGGGGTGGCCAATGAGCAGTTCTTC.

The rearrangement uses TRBV4-2 and TRBJ2-1, with 8 bases that match TRBD1. Germline CDR1 LGHNA, CDR2 YNFKEQ. J was trimmed by 3 bases and V by 2 bases; bases with no gene match: 9. This CDR3 spans 17 amino acids. The CDR3 is CASSQPRQGQHYNEQFF. CDR3 coding DNA: TGTGCCAGCAGCCAACCGAGACAGGGGCAACACTACAATGAGCAGTTCTTC.